This T cell receptor beta chain was identified in a study of blood T cell repertoires in COVID-19. Study as a whole: Samples representing acute and convalescent COVID-19 were sourced from the United States, Italy and Spain. Sample material is recorded as cDNA or gDNA derived from T cells, B-cell-depleted T cells, or PBMCs.

CDR1 and CDR2 (germline): SGHAT, FQNNGV. Trimming shortened V by 2 bases and J by 5 bases, and 12 bases separated the two germline ends. The CDR3 sequence is 14 residues long. Original processing notes: Quantification of nucleated cells was approximated via reference gene primer amplification. Some clones are missing from TCRdb's copy, which holds only in-frame ones; the method was immunoSEQ multiplex PCR. V and J calls and clone size come straight from that table; D and trimming were deduced from the DNA. The data show tens of thousands of clones, roughly 84% seen once. This clone was seen a handful of times.

The specimen sequenced was peripheral blood. The chain carries TRBV11-2 and TRBJ2-5; D remains unclear. This sequence originates from a man in his fifties with acute or convalescent COVID-19. The CDR3, as DNA: TGTGCCAGCAGCTTAATTGCCGGGTCGGAGACCCAGTACTTC. Residues: CASSLIAGSETQYF. The entire variable domain, with the rest obtained from reference TRBV11-2 and TRBJ2-5, is as follows: EAGVAQSPRYKIIEKRQSVAFWCNPISGHATLYWYQQILGQGPKLLIQFQNNGVVDDSQLPKDRFSAERLKGVDSTLKIQPAKLEDSAVYLCASSLIAGSETQYFGPGTRLLVL.